The text below deals with one TCR beta chain. The CDR3 contains 15 residues. Germline loops: CDR1 SNHLY, CDR2 FYNNEI. V lost 1 base, J lost 4 bases, and 11 bases lay in between. This sample stems from a study of blood T cell repertoires in COVID-19. The table came from immunoSEQ multiplex PCR; TCRdb's copy has only in-frame clones and leaves some out. The table has fewer than 150,000 clones, roughly 87% seen once. Sequencing was carried out using PBMCs or T cells enriched from blood (not recorded which). The clonotype originates from a man aged 25 to 45 who had recovered from COVID-19. The rearrangement joins TRBV2 to TRBJ1-5; D is ambiguous. The CDR3 DNA reads TGTGCCAGCAGTGAAGGCCAGTCAATTAATCAGCCCCAGCATTTT. The encoded protein is CASSEGQSINQPQHF.